One sample yielded the 14 T cell receptor beta chains listed below, sequenced in a study of cytomegalovirus exposure and HLA in healthy donors. The primer mix had 60 Vbeta and 13 Jbeta primers. Assay used: immunoSEQ multiplex PCR; TCRdb lists only in-frame clones, some missing. The sample lists around 120,000 clones; 80% to 85% were seen once. The sample taken for sequencing was PBMCs. The origin of the receptors is a human donor in good health.

The gene calls are TRBV5-4 and TRBJ2-5; no clear D. The J call is in doubt because the DNA end fits TRBJ2-7 better. CDR3 length equals 13 residues. The germline CDR1 and CDR2 sequences are SGHNT and YYREEE (reference sequence). The CDR3 sequence: CASSLAVRYEQYF. Written as DNA, the CDR3 is TGTGCCAGCAGCTTGGCCGTTAGATACGAGCAGTACTTC.

This chain uses TRBV6-6 with TRBJ1-2; D gene uncertain. This CDR3 is built from 13 residues. Trimming removed 6 bases at V and 4 bases at J, with 12 bases between. Germline assignment: CDR1 MNHNY and CDR2 SVGAGI (reference sequence). The CDR3 region has the DNA TGTGCCAGCAGGGAACTAGCGGGCTATGGCTACACCTTC. This gives the protein CASRELAGYGYTF.

The V call is TRBV4-2, the J call TRBJ2-3; 13 nucleotides match TRBD2. CDR1 and CDR2 from the germline V gene are LGHNA and YNFKEQ. Trimming took 4 bases from V and 0 from J; bases not matched to a gene: 1. The length of the CDR3 is 16 residues. CDR3 nucleotides: TGTGCCAGCAGCCTACTAGCGGGGGGGAGCACAGATACGCAGTATTTT. Residues: CASSLLAGGSTDTQYF.

The chain carries TRBV18 and TRBJ2-1, with TRBD2 identical over 10 bases. Germline-derived CDR1 and CDR2 are KGHSH and LQKENI. Unmatched junction bases numbered 4, after V lost 5 bases and J lost 3 bases. The CDR3 covers 15 residues. CDR3 nucleotides: TGTGCCAGCTCATCTACTAGCGGGGACTACAATGAGCAGTTCTTC. This sequence encodes CASSSTSGDYNEQFF. The full variable domain, with the rest looked up from reference TRBV18 and TRBJ2-1, is NAGVMQNPRHLVRRRGQEARLRCSPMKGHSHVYWYRQLPEEGLKFMVYLQKENIIDESGMPKERFSAEFPKEGPSILRIQQVVRGDSAAYFCASSSTSGDYNEQFFGPGTRLTVL.

The rearrangement joins TRBV27 to TRBJ2-7; D is possibly TRBD1 (5 bases). Germline assignment: CDR1 MNHEY and CDR2 SMNVEV (reference sequence). CDR3 size: 13 residues. Trimming stripped 6 bases from V and 6 bases from J, with 15 bases between. The CDR3 here is CASSPGIGLEQYF. For the CDR3, the DNA is TGTGCCAGCAGCCCAGGGATAGGGCTCGAGCAGTACTTC.

The chain is built from TRBV18 and TRBJ1-3; perhaps TRBD1 as D (5 bases). CDR3 length: 16 residues. CDR1 is KGHSH and CDR2 is LQKENI in the germline V gene. With 3 bases removed from V and 1 base from J, the gap between germline ends came to 13 bases. In DNA, the CDR3 is TGTGCCAGCTCACCCGTTGGGGCGAGGTCTGGAAACACCATATATTTT. Amino acid sequence: CASSPVGARSGNTIYF.

This rearrangement joins TRBV6-1 to TRBJ1-2; D not certain. Trimming took 6 bases from V and 8 from J, leaving 16 bases between them. The CDR3 has 13 residues. Looked up from germline, CDR1 is MNHNS and CDR2 is SASEGT. CDR3 in amino acids: CASSRDTIGGYTF. The CDR3 coding sequence is TGTGCCAGCAGCCGAGACACCATCGGAGGCTACACCTTC.

This clone was detected only once. This chain links TRBV19 with TRBJ1-1, with no clear D. The germline V and J ends were trimmed by 7 bases and 5 bases, with 8 bases remaining between them. This CDR3 is built from 11 residues. The germline gives CDR1 LNHDA, CDR2 SQIVND (reference sequence). The CDR3 protein is CASIGSTEAFF. For the CDR3, the DNA is TGTGCCAGTATCGGTTCTACTGAAGCTTTCTTT.

The chain joins TRBV6-4 to TRBJ1-1, with a possible D match to TRBD1 (5 bases). This CDR3 contains 15 residues. Trimming pared 6 bases from V and 2 bases from J, leaving 16 bases between. Germline loops: CDR1 MRHNA, CDR2 SNTAGT. The CDR3 here is CASRPAGHSNTEAFF. In nucleotides, the CDR3 is TGTGCCAGCAGGCCCGCGGGGCACTCCAACACTGAAGCTTTCTTT.

This rearrangement joins TRBV4-2 to TRBJ2-3; 7 bases match TRBD2. Germline V gene sequence: CDR1 LGHNA, CDR2 YNFKEQ. V shed 4 bases, J shed 2 bases, and the junction held 6 bases outside the gene matches. The CDR3 consists of 15 residues. The CDR3 reads CASSPQRGATDTQYF. The CDR3 DNA reads as TGTGCCAGCAGCCCACAGCGGGGAGCCACAGATACGCAGTATTTT.

In its sample, this clone is medium-sized (0.01 to 0.1%). The chain couples TRBV5-1 to TRBJ2-7; TRBD1 might be the D (7 bases). CDR3 length: 14 residues. V was clipped by 6 bases and J by 2 bases, with 15 bases between them. The germline V gene has CDR1 SGHRS and CDR2 YFSETQ. In nucleotides, the CDR3 is TGCGCCAGCACAGGGGGGCCCGGGACCTACGAGCAGTACTTC. Its protein product is CASTGGPGTYEQYF.

The gene calls are TRBV11-2 and TRBJ2-1; 9 bases line up with TRBD1. The germline V gene has CDR1 SGHAT and CDR2 FQNNGV. V dropped 0 bases and J dropped 8; count of bases not matched to a gene: 5. This CDR3 is built from 15 residues. The CDR3 nucleotides read TGTGCCAGCAGCTTAGACAGGGACAGGGTCCATGAGCAGTTCTTC. It yields the protein CASSLDRDRVHEQFF.

The count of this clone is one. The chain joins TRBV9 to TRBJ2-3, with D possibly TRBD2 on 5 matching bases. The CDR3 runs 13 residues. Trimming shortened V by 0 bases and J by 4 bases, and 6 bases separated the two germline ends. CDR1 and CDR2 (germline): SGDLS, YYNGEE. In nucleotides, the CDR3 is TGTGCCAGCAGCGTAGGAGGGCCAGATACGCAGTATTTT. Protein product: CASSVGGPDTQYF.

In its sample, this clone was seen a few times. CDR3 protein: CASSEASGVRYEQYF. For the CDR3, the DNA is TGTGCCAGCAGTGAAGCGTCGGGGGTAAGATACGAGCAGTACTTC. The chain links TRBV6-1 to TRBJ2-7; TRBD2 might be the D (6 bases). Germline V lookup: CDR1 MNHNS, CDR2 SASEGT. The V end was cut by 0 bases, the J end by 4 bases, with 13 bases between. This CDR3 region has 15 residues.